These 25 T cell receptor beta chains were sequenced from one sample in a study of cytomegalovirus exposure and HLA in healthy donors. PCR involved 60 Vbeta and 13 Jbeta primers. Generated by immunoSEQ multiplex PCR, the TCRdb table keeps only in-frame clones and is missing some. The sample records about 200,000 clones, 75% to 80% being singletons. Material: PBMCs. Receptors were obtained from a man between 18 and 29 years old in good health and CMV-seronegative.

This CDR3 is CASSGRREGRGGGELFF. CDR3 DNA: TGTGCCAGCAGTGGCCGGCGGGAGGGCCGGGGGGGCGGGGAGCTGTTTTTT. The rearrangement links TRBV27 to TRBJ2-2, with TRBD2 matching 9 bases. CDR3 size: 17 residues. Germline V gene lookup returns CDR1 MNHEY and CDR2 SMNVEV (reference sequence). V dropped 5 bases and J dropped 7; count of bases not matched to a gene: 14.

The chain joins TRBV13 to TRBJ1-1; TRBD1 might be the D (5 bases). CDR3 length: 14 residues. Germline values: CDR1 PRHDT, CDR2 FYEKMQ (reference sequence). Trimming removed 4 bases at V and 0 bases at J, with 9 bases between. The CDR3 DNA follows: TGTGCCAGCAGCTCCCCAGGGTTGAACACTGAAGCTTTCTTT. It yields the protein CASSSPGLNTEAFF. Complete variable domain (other parts from reference TRBV13 and TRBJ1-1): AAGVIQSPRHLIKEKRETATLKCYPIPRHDTVYWYQQGPGQDPQFLISFYEKMQSDKGSIPDRFSAQQFSDYHSELNMSSLELGDSALYFCASSSPGLNTEAFFGQGTRLTVV.

The DNA of the CDR3 is TGTGCCAGCAGTTACGTTAGCGGGGGAGGCGAGCAGTACTTC. Translated, it gives CASSYVSGGGEQYF. The rearrangement uses TRBV6-6 and TRBJ2-7; 9 nucleotides agree with TRBD2. CDR3 length: 14 amino acids. The junction had 5 bases not matched to a gene; V was cut back by 2 bases and J by 6 bases. CDR1 and CDR2 (germline): MNHNY, SVGAGI (reference sequence).

The chain uses TRBV18 and TRBJ2-2; 8 bases line up with TRBD1. The CDR3 is 18 amino acids. Trimming at V came to 3 bases and at J to 3 bases, leaving 12 bases not matched to a gene. Looked up from germline, CDR1 is KGHSH and CDR2 is LQKENI. The CDR3 loop is CASSPLATGGGDTGELFF. The CDR3, as DNA: TGTGCCAGCTCACCGCTCGCAACAGGGGGTGGAGACACCGGGGAGCTGTTTTTT. Complete variable domain (other parts from reference TRBV18 and TRBJ2-2): NAGVMQNPRHLVRRRGQEARLRCSPMKGHSHVYWYRQLPEEGLKFMVYLQKENIIDESGMPKERFSAEFPKEGPSILRIQQVVRGDSAAYFCASSPLATGGGDTGELFFGEGSRLTVL.

The rearrangement uses TRBV19 and TRBJ2-7; 7 bases line up with TRBD1. From germline, CDR1 is LNHDA and CDR2 SQIVND (reference sequence). The ends lost 5 bases at V and 2 bases at J; junction bases unmatched: 9. The CDR3 has 15 residues. Here the CDR3 DNA reads TGTGCCAGTAGTGCAAGACAGGGTTCAGCCTACGAGCAGTACTTC. This encodes CASSARQGSAYEQYF.

The genes are TRBV9 and TRBJ2-7; D ambiguous. This CDR3 spans 15 amino acids. Germline CDR1 is SGDLS and CDR2 is YYNGEE. V gave up 0 bases and J gave up 4 bases, with 14 bases separating them. This chain's CDR3 is CASSVDPSPEYEQYF. The CDR3, as DNA: TGTGCCAGCAGCGTAGACCCCAGCCCGGAGTACGAGCAGTACTTC.

This clone was seen a handful of times. CDR3 sequence reads: CASSYRPGGLMNTEAFF. The CDR3, as DNA: TGTGCCAGCAGCTACCGGCCGGGGGGGCTCATGAACACTGAAGCTTTCTTT. The chain is built from TRBV11-3 and TRBJ1-1, with D possibly being TRBD1 (6 bases). CDR3 size: 17 residues. Germline V CDR1 and CDR2: SGHNT, YENEEA. V was pared by 4 bases and J by 0 bases, with 18 bases between.

The V call is TRBV11-3, the J call TRBJ1-3; D not certain. The germline V and J ends were trimmed by 5 bases and 2 bases, with 13 bases remaining between them. This CDR3 has 15 residues. Per the germline V gene, CDR1 is SGHNT and CDR2 is YENEEA. CDR3 DNA sequence: TGTGCCAGCAGCCTAGGAGTAGCCACTGGAAACACCATATATTTT. Protein: CASSLGVATGNTIYF.

The V call is TRBV11-3, the J call TRBJ2-1, with D possibly TRBD1 on 5 matching bases. CDR3 length: 16 amino acids. CDR1 SGHNT and CDR2 YENEEA come from the germline V gene. Trimming removed 1 base at V and 0 bases at J, with 10 bases between. The CDR3 bases are TGTGCCAGCAGCTTAGGGTTAGGGGACTCCTACAATGAGCAGTTCTTC. This sequence encodes CASSLGLGDSYNEQFF.

This sequence joins TRBV7-2 and TRBJ2-5; tentative D call: TRBD2 (6 bases). The germline V gene encodes CDR1 SGHTA and CDR2 FQGNSA. The CDR3 is 14 amino acids. Trimming stripped 6 bases from V and 5 bases from J, with 16 bases between. The CDR3 loop reads CASRSAGMGETQYF. CDR3 bases: TGTGCCAGCAGGAGTGCGGGGATGGGCGAGACCCAGTACTTC.

V usage is TRBV6-6 and J usage is TRBJ1-3; no definite D call. Germline loops: CDR1 MNHNY, CDR2 SVGAGI (reference sequence). V was pared by 0 bases and J by 0 bases, with 6 bases between. The CDR3 consists of 15 residues. Here the CDR3 DNA reads TGTGCCAGCAGTTACTCGTTAAACTCTGGAAACACCATATATTTT. Translation: CASSYSLNSGNTIYF.

The chain couples TRBV28 to TRBJ1-2; TRBD1 is a possible D gene (6 bases). CDR1 and CDR2 from the germline V gene are MDHEN and SYDVKM. The CDR3 has 15 residues. Trimming shortened V by 3 bases and J by 5 bases, and 16 bases separated the two germline ends. CDR3 in DNA: TGTGCCAGCAGTTTGGTGGGGTCAGGGGAGTATGGCTACACCTTC. Its protein product is CASSLVGSGEYGYTF.

This chain links TRBV9 with TRBJ1-4; D may be TRBD1 (5 bases). Germline CDR1 reads SGDLS; CDR2 reads YYNGEE. The CDR3 covers 14 residues. V shed 3 bases and J shed 6 bases, with 12 bases lying between them. CDR3 DNA: TGTGCCAGCAGCGCAAGGGGCTATGATGAAAAACTGTTTTTT. Its protein product is CASSARGYDEKLFF.

This clone came up a few times. The chain's CDR3 is CASSYGQAGQPQHF. The CDR3 DNA sequence: TGTGCCAGCAGTTACGGACAGGCCGGTCAGCCCCAGCATTTT. The chain uses TRBV6-5 and TRBJ1-5, with 7 bases lining up with TRBD1. CDR3 length equals 14 residues. The V gene's germline CDR1 is MNHEY and CDR2 SVGAGI. V lost 2 bases to trimming and J lost 6 bases; unmatched junction nucleotides: 4.

The rearrangement joins TRBV9 to TRBJ2-1; D unclear. This CDR3 is 14 amino acids long. V shed 4 bases and J shed 8 bases, with 16 bases lying between them. Germline V gives CDR1 SGDLS, CDR2 YYNGEE. The CDR3 DNA is TGTGCCAGCAGCCCGCGGTTAACCCGGGATGAGCAGTTCTTC. It translates to CASSPRLTRDEQFF.

The genes are TRBV10-3 and TRBJ2-5; possible D gene TRBD1, 5 bases. The CDR3 runs 14 residues. The V gene lost 2 bases and the J gene lost 5 bases, with 12 bases spanning the gap. CDR1 is ENHRY, CDR2 SYGVKD, per germline. The chain's CDR3 is CAISETTVAETQYF. Written as DNA, the CDR3 is TGTGCCATCAGTGAGACGACAGTGGCGGAGACCCAGTACTTC.

V is TRBV7-8 and J is TRBJ2-7, with D unclear. Between the trimmed V and J ends, which lost 6 bases and 3 bases, there was a span of 15 bases. Germline V gene lookup returns CDR1 SGHVS and CDR2 FQNEAQ. CDR3 length: 14 amino acids. The CDR3 DNA is TGTGCCAGCAGACCAAACGTCGACAACTACGAGCAGTACTTC. This sequence encodes CASRPNVDNYEQYF.

The genes are TRBV5-1 and TRBJ1-3, with D unclear. V was cut by 4 bases and J by 4 bases, with 9 bases left in between. Germline V gene lookup returns CDR1 SGHRS and CDR2 YFSETQ. The CDR3 has 13 residues. CDR3 DNA: TGCGCCAGCAGCGAGGGCCAAGGAAACACCATATATTTT. Translated: CASSEGQGNTIYF.

CDR3 sequence (DNA): TGTGCCAGCAGCAGCCCCTCCGGGTACGAGCAGTACTTC. Translating it yields CASSSPSGYEQYF. The chain couples TRBV7-2 to TRBJ2-7; no clear D gene. Germline V gene data show CDR1 as SGHTA and CDR2 as FQGNSA. CDR3 length equals 13 residues. The ends were cut back, 5 bases at V and 4 bases at J, with 12 bases in the middle. The whole variable domain, filled in from reference TRBV7-2 and TRBJ2-7, reads GAGVSQSPSNKVTEKGKDVELRCDPISGHTALYWYRQSLGQGLEFLIYFQGNSAPDKSGLPSDRFSAERTGGSVSTLTIQRTQQEDSAVYLCASSSPSGYEQYFGPGTRLTVT.

Points on this clone: At one of its ends the junction is not consistent with the germline gene, which may arise from a read error. The V call is TRBV30, the J call TRBJ2-5; possible D gene TRBD2, 5 bases. This CDR3 comprises 13 residues. Germline V gene lookup returns CDR1 GTSNPN and CDR2 SVGIG (reference sequence). CDR3 protein: CARRRPKQETQYF. The DNA of the CDR3 is TGTGCCCGGAGGCGGCCCAAACAAGAGACCCAGTACTTC.

The CDR3 DNA follows: TGTGCCAGCAGCTTCAGCCAGGGGGCCACAGATACGCAGTATTTT. This translates into CASSFSQGATDTQYF. V usage is TRBV7-9 and J usage is TRBJ2-3, with 8 bases aligning to TRBD1. Trimming took 3 bases from V and 2 from J; bases not matched to a gene: 4. The CDR3 covers 15 residues. CDR1 SEHNR and CDR2 FQNEAQ come from the germline V gene (reference sequence). The variable domain in full, with the rest retrieved from reference TRBV7-9 and TRBJ2-3, is DTGVSQNPRHKITKRGQNVTFRCDPISEHNRLYWYRQTLGQGPEFLTYFQNEAQLEKSRLLSDRFSAERPKGSFSTLEIQRTEQGDSAMYLCASSFSQGATDTQYFGPGTRLTVL.

This rearrangement joins TRBV7-8 to TRBJ2-7, with D maybe TRBD1 (6 bases). This CDR3 region has 14 residues. Trimming took off 4 bases at V and 2 bases at J, with 12 bases between the two ends. Germline CDR1 reads SGHVS; CDR2 reads FQNEAQ. CDR3 bases: TGTGCCAGCAGCTCAAACAGGGTCGCCTACGAGCAGTACTTC. Translated: CASSSNRVAYEQYF.

The J gene is TRBJ2-5, the V gene TRBV4-1; the D gene is possibly TRBD2 (6 bases). Germline V gene data show CDR1 as MGHRA and CDR2 as YSYEKL. Trimming cost V 0 bases and J 7 bases, with 18 bases left between them. This CDR3 region has 16 residues. CDR3 bases: TGCGCCAGCAGCCAAGATGACGGAGGGCCCCAGGGGACCCAGTACTTC. Amino acids: CASSQDDGGPQGTQYF.

V is TRBV11-2 and J is TRBJ1-1, with 9 positions matching TRBD1. CDR3 length: 14 residues. Germline V gives CDR1 SGHAT, CDR2 FQNNGV. V was pared by 4 bases and J by 8 bases, with 8 bases of the junction left unmatched. CDR3: CASSWDRERPEAFF. In DNA, the CDR3 is TGTGCCAGCAGCTGGGACAGGGAAAGGCCCGAAGCTTTCTTT.

With respect to this clone: A read error is likely, as this CDR3 ends without the conserved phenylalanine or tryptophan. The CDR3: CASSTTPGTSEYEQYL. The CDR3 DNA follows: TGTGCCAGCAGCACGACTCCCGGGACTAGCGAGTACGAGCAGTACCTC. The J gene is TRBJ2-7, the V gene TRBV5-4; 10 nucleotides agree with TRBD2. Germline CDR1 SGHNT, CDR2 YYREEE (reference sequence). With V trimmed by 4 bases and J by 4 bases, 11 bases remained unmatched. The CDR3 spans 16 residues.